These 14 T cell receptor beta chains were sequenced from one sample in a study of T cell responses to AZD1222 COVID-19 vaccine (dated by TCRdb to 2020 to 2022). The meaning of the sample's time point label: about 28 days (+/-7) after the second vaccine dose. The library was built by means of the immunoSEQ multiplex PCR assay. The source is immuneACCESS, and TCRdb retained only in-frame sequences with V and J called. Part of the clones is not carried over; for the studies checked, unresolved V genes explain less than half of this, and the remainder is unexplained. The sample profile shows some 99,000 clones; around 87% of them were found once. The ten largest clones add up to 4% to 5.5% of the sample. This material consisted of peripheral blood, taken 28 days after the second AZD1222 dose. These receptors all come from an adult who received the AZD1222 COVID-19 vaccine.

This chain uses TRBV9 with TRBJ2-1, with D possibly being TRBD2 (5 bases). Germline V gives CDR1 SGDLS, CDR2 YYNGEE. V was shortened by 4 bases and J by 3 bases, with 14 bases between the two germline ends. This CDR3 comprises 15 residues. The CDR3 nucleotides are TGTGCCAGCAGCCCCCAAGCGGACCTCTACAATGAGCAGTTCTTC. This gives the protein CASSPQADLYNEQFF.

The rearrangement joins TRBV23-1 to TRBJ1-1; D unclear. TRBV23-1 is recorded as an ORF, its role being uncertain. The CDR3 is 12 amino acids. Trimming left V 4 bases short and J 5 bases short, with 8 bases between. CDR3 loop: CASSPQSTEAFF. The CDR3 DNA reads TGCGCCAGCAGTCCGCAGAGTACTGAAGCTTTCTTT.

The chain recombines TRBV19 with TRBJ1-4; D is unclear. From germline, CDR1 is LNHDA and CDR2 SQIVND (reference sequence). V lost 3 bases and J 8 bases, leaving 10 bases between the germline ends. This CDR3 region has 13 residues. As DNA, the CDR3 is TGTGCCAGTAGTATCCAGGCGGCAGAAAAACTGTTTTTT. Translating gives CASSIQAAEKLFF. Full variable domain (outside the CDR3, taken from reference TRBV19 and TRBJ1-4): DGGITQSPKYLFRKEGQNVTLSCEQNLNHDAMYWYRQDPGQGLRLIYYSQIVNDFQKGDIAEGYSVSREKKESFPLTVTSAQKNPTAFYLCASSIQAAEKLFFGSGTQLSVL.

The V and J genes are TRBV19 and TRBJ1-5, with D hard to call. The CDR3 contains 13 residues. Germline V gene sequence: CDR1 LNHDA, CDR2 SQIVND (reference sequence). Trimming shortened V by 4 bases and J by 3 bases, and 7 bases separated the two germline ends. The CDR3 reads CASSKRDNQPQHF. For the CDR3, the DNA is TGTGCCAGTAGTAAGAGGGACAATCAGCCCCAGCATTTT.

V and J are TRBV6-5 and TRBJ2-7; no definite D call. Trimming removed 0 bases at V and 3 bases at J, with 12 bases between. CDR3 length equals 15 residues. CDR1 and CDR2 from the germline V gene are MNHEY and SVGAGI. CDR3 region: CASSYSGQLLYEQYF. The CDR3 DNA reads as TGTGCCAGCAGTTACTCAGGGCAGTTACTCTACGAGCAGTACTTC.

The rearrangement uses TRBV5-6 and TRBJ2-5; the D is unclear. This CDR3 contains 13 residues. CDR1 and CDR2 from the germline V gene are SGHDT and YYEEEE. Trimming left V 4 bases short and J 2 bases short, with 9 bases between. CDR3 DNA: TGTGCCAGCAGCGCGCAGATACAAGAGACCCAGTACTTC. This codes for CASSAQIQETQYF.

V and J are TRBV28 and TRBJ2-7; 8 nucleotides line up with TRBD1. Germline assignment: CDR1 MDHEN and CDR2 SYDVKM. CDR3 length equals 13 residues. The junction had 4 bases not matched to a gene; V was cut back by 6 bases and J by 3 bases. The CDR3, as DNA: TGTGCCAGCAGGGAAGGACAGGGCTACGAGCAGTACTTC. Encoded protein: CASREGQGYEQYF.

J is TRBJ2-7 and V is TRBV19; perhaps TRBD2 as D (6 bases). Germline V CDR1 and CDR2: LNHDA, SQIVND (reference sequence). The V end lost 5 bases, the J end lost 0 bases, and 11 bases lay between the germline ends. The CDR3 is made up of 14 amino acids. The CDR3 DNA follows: TGTGCCAGTAGTGTTAGCGGTAGCTCCTACGAGCAGTACTTC. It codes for CASSVSGSSYEQYF.

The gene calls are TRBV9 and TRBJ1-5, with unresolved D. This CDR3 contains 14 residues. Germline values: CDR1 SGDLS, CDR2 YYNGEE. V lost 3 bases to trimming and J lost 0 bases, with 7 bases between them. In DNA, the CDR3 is TGTGCCAGCAGCGACACGAATAGCAATCAGCCCCAGCATTTT. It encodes CASSDTNSNQPQHF.

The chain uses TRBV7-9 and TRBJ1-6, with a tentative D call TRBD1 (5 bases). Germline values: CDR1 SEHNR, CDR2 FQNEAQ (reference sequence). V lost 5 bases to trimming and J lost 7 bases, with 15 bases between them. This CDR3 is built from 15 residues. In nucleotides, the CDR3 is TGTGCCAGCAGCCCCCAAGGGGCCGGGAATTCACCCCTCCACTTT. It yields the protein CASSPQGAGNSPLHF. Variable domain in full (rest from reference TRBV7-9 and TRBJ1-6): DTGVSQNPRHKITKRGQNVTFRCDPISEHNRLYWYRQTLGQGPEFLTYFQNEAQLEKSRLLSDRFSAERPKGSFSTLEIQRTEQGDSAMYLCASSPQGAGNSPLHFGNGTRLTVT.

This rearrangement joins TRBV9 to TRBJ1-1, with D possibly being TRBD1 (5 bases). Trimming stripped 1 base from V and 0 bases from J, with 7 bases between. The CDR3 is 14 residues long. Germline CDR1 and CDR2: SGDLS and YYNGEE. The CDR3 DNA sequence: TGTGCCAGCAGCGTACGGGACCTGAACACTGAAGCTTTCTTT. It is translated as CASSVRDLNTEAFF.

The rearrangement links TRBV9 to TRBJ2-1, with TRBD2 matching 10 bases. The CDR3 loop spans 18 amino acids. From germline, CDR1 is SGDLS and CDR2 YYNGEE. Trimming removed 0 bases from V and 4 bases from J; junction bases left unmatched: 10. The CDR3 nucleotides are TGTGCCAGCAGCGTAGCTCGACTAGCGGGCAATTTTTACAATGAGCAGTTCTTC. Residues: CASSVARLAGNFYNEQFF.

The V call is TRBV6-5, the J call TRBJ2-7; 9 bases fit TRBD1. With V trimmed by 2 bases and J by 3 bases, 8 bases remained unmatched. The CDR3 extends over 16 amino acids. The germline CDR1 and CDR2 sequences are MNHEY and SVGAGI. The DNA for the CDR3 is TGTGCCAGCAGTTACAAGGACAGGGGACTTCTCTACGAGCAGTACTTC. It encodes CASSYKDRGLLYEQYF.

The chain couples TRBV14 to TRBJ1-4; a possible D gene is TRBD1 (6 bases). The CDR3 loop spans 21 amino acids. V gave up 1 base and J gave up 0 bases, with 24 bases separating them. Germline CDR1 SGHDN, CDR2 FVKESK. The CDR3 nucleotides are TGTGCCAGCAGCCAAGGAAGTTGGACAGCCTTTCGGCCGGCAACTAATGAAAAACTGTTTTTT. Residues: CASSQGSWTAFRPATNEKLFF.